One sample yielded the 14 T cell receptor beta chains listed below, sequenced in a study of blood T cell repertoires in COVID-19. TCRdb's table, derived via immunoSEQ multiplex PCR, lists solely in-frame clones and lacks some. Of 120,000 to 150,000 clones in the sample, about 80% were seen once. The sample comprised PBMCs or T cells enriched from blood (not recorded which). The receptors derive from a man aged 50 to 60 in a cohort exposed to, infected with or recovered from COVID-19 (not recorded which).

This chain connects TRBV5-1 to TRBJ2-5; D perhaps matches TRBD1 (7 bases). V gave up 0 bases and J gave up 4 bases, with 10 bases separating them. The CDR3 extends over 14 amino acids. Germline CDR1 SGHRS, CDR2 YFSETQ. CDR3 sequence: CASSLDRGGETQYF. The CDR3 DNA is TGCGCCAGCAGCTTGGACAGGGGAGGAGAGACCCAGTACTTC.

The chain employs TRBV5-6 and TRBJ2-6; a weak D match, TRBD1 (5 bases). Germline V lookup: CDR1 SGHDT, CDR2 YYEEEE. V lost 0 bases to trimming and J lost 1 base, with 11 bases between them. CDR3 length equals 17 residues. This chain's CDR3 is CASSLEGSGSGANVLTF. CDR3 DNA sequence: TGTGCCAGCAGCTTGGAGGGGTCCGGGTCTGGGGCCAACGTCCTGACTTTC. The entire variable domain, with the rest obtained from reference TRBV5-6 and TRBJ2-6, is as follows: DAGVTQSPTHLIKTRGQQVTLRCSPKSGHDTVSWYQQALGQGPQFIFQYYEEEERQRGNFPDRFSGHQFPNYSSELNVNALLLGDSALYLCASSLEGSGSGANVLTFGAGSRLTVL.

This chain uses TRBV6-1 with TRBJ2-2; D is unresolved. Looked up from germline, CDR1 is MNHNS and CDR2 is SASEGT. V was clipped by 2 bases and J by 0 bases, with 7 bases between them. There are 15 residues in the CDR3. The CDR3 loop is CASSETYPNTGELFF. As DNA, the CDR3 is TGTGCCAGCAGTGAAACATATCCGAACACCGGGGAGCTGTTTTTT.

This clone was detected only a few times. CDR3 residues: CASSETGGLNTEAFF. CDR3 DNA sequence: TGTGCCAGCAGCGAAACAGGGGGGTTGAACACTGAAGCTTTCTTT. The chain recombines TRBV7-9 with TRBJ1-1, with TRBD1 matching over 8 bases. The junction had 5 bases not matched to a gene; V was cut back by 5 bases and J by 0 bases. CDR3 length: 15 amino acids. In germline, CDR1 is SEHNR, CDR2 FQNEAQ (reference sequence).

The chain is built from TRBV20-1 and TRBJ1-5; D is possibly TRBD1 (5 bases). Trimming took 7 bases from V and 2 from J, leaving 6 bases between them. The CDR3 contains 11 residues. The germline CDR1 and CDR2 sequences are DFQATT and SNEGSKA (reference sequence). CDR3 DNA: TGCAGTGTAGGGGGCAATCAGCCCCAGCATTTT. As protein: CSVGGNQPQHF.

This sequence joins TRBV7-7 and TRBJ2-5, with D unclear. Trimming left V 1 base short and J 4 bases short, with 7 bases between. Germline CDR1 reads SSHAT; CDR2 reads FNYEAQ (reference sequence). The CDR3 has 13 amino acids. CDR3 residues: CASSLGARETQYF. As DNA, the CDR3 is TGTGCCAGCAGCTTAGGGGCACGAGAGACCCAGTACTTC.

The V call is TRBV18, the J call TRBJ1-1, with D possibly TRBD1 on 6 matching bases. V was shortened by 4 bases and J by 4 bases, with 16 bases between the two germline ends. This CDR3 spans 15 amino acids. Germline V gene data show CDR1 as KGHSH and CDR2 as LQKENI. CDR3 amino acids: CASSQQGAGVTEAFF. The CDR3 region has the DNA TGTGCCAGCTCACAACAGGGTGCCGGGGTCACTGAAGCTTTCTTT.

This chain joins TRBV19 and TRBJ1-1; 7 bases map to TRBD1. CDR1 and CDR2 (germline): LNHDA, SQIVND (reference sequence). The CDR3 is 16 residues long. The junction had 11 bases not matched to a gene; V was cut back by 6 bases and J by 1 base. CDR3 loop: CASRPRPGGQNTEAFF. The CDR3 DNA reads TGTGCCAGTAGACCGAGACCAGGGGGACAGAACACTGAAGCTTTCTTT.

The CDR3 protein is CASRSTLGRNTEAFF. The CDR3 nucleotides read TGTGCCAGTAGGAGTACTCTAGGCAGGAACACTGAAGCTTTCTTT. V usage is TRBV19 and J usage is TRBJ1-1; D is undetermined. Trimming stripped 6 bases from V and 1 base from J, with 15 bases between. Germline lookup yields CDR1 LNHDA and CDR2 SQIVND (reference sequence). The CDR3 totals 15 residues.

The J gene is TRBJ1-1, the V gene TRBV5-1, with 9 bases aligning to TRBD1. The CDR3 has 15 residues. V shed 2 bases, J shed 0 bases, and the junction held 2 bases outside the gene matches. The germline V gene encodes CDR1 SGHRS and CDR2 YFSETQ. The CDR3 loop is CASSFGQGMNTEAFF. The CDR3 DNA is TGCGCCAGCAGCTTCGGACAGGGGATGAACACTGAAGCTTTCTTT. The variable domain in full, with the rest retrieved from reference TRBV5-1 and TRBJ1-1, is KAGVTQTPRYLIKTRGQQVTLSCSPISGHRSVSWYQQTPGQGLQFLFEYFSETQRNKGNFPGRFSGRQFSNSRSEMNVSTLELGDSALYLCASSFGQGMNTEAFFGQGTRLTVV.

The genes are TRBV4-1 and TRBJ1-3; D perhaps matches TRBD1 (5 bases). The CDR3 has 18 residues. V was shortened by 0 bases and J by 0 bases, with 15 bases between the two germline ends. CDR1 is MGHRA, CDR2 YSYEKL, per germline. The DNA of the CDR3 is TGCGCCAGCAGCCAAGATCACCAGGGACTCTTCTCTGGAAACACCATATATTTT. Encoded protein: CASSQDHQGLFSGNTIYF.

The chain couples TRBV7-8 to TRBJ1-6; tentative D call: TRBD1 (5 bases). Between the trimmed V and J ends, which lost 1 base and 10 bases, there was a span of 11 bases. Germline CDR1 reads SGHVS; CDR2 reads FQNEAQ. There are 14 residues in the CDR3. CDR3 nucleotide sequence: TGTGCCAGCAGCTTAGAAGGGCGGGGGTCACCCCTCCACTTT. This sequence encodes CASSLEGRGSPLHF.

The DNA of the CDR3 is TGTGCCAGCAGTCCAATCCACGGAAGGGAGTTGGATCAGCCCCAGCATTTT. This codes for CASSPIHGRELDQPQHF. The chain employs TRBV21-1 and TRBJ1-5. TRBV21-1 is a pseudogene. The CDR3 has 17 amino acids.

The chain links TRBV27 to TRBJ1-5, with 12 nucleotides matching TRBD1. Germline CDR1 MNHEY, CDR2 SMNVEV (reference sequence). V trimming: 5 bases; J trimming: 2 bases; junction bases outside the gene matches: 10. This CDR3 has 18 residues. CDR3 region: CASSAGTGGAGGNQPQHF. CDR3 sequence (DNA): TGTGCCAGCAGTGCCGGGACAGGGGGCGCAGGCGGCAATCAGCCCCAGCATTTT.